This TCR beta chain originates from a study of radiation and T cells in renal cell carcinoma. General observations from the study: Top tumor clonotypes rose in blood 2 weeks post-radiation, then contracted.

On this clone: Its antigen remains unknown.

The time point here: blood 4 weeks post-SBRT, at nephrectomy. Treatment given: 15 Gy SBRT to primary tumor, nephrectomy 4 weeks later. Serial blood draws occurred at baseline and 2 and 4 weeks post-SBRT. Profiled with immunoSEQ multiplex PCR; TCRdb holds only in-frame clones, not every one. The data show around 100,000 clones, with approximately 80% seen just once and approximately 7.2% held by the top ten. The V gene end was trimmed by 4 bases and the J gene end by 5 bases; junction bases not matched to a gene: 11. Per germline, CDR1 SGHNT and CDR2 YYREEE (reference sequence). The CDR3 totals 15 residues.

The sample consisted of blood, taken from a patient whose treatment included radiotherapy and nephrectomy. The chain couples TRBV5-4 to TRBJ2-7; 8 positions agree with TRBD1. This receptor was identified in a man in his sixties with renal cell carcinoma. The CDR3 nucleotides are TGTGCCAGCAGCGCCTTGACAGGGGCCCACCACGAGCAGTACTTC. Its protein is CASSALTGAHHEQYF.